These 32 T cell receptor beta chains were all obtained from the same sample, sequenced in a study of blood T cell repertoires in COVID-19. Clones were sequenced by immunoSEQ multiplex PCR, and TCRdb holds only the in-frame ones, with some missing. This table has 250,000 or so clones, nearly 90% appearing once. Sequenced material: peripheral blood. These TCRs come from a woman between 55 and 75 years old with COVID-19, enrolled during active disease.

The chain uses TRBV7-2 and TRBJ1-2, with TRBD1 matching 10 bases. The CDR3 extends over 14 amino acids. CDR1 and CDR2 from the germline V gene are SGHTA and FQGNSA. V was pared by 5 bases and J by 4 bases, with 4 bases of the junction left unmatched. For the CDR3, the DNA is TGTGCCAGCAGCGAGACAGGGGGCCTCTATGGCTACACCTTC. Encoded protein: CASSETGGLYGYTF.

This clone appeared once. J is TRBJ1-2 and V is TRBV29-1; D may be TRBD1 (5 bases). Trimming removed 0 bases at V and 4 bases at J, with 15 bases between. Germline CDR1 SQVTM, CDR2 ANQGSEA. This CDR3 has 15 amino acids. CDR3 nucleotides: TGCAGCGTTGAAGATCTTCTCGTAGGGGTCTATGGCTACACCTTC. It specifies CSVEDLLVGVYGYTF. Combining the CDR3 with reference TRBV29-1 and TRBJ1-2 gives the whole variable domain SAVISQKPSRDICQRGTSLTIQCQVDSQVTMMFWYRQQPGQSLTLIATANQGSEATYESGFVIDKFPISRPNLTFSTLTVSNMSPEDSSIYLCSVEDLLVGVYGYTFGSGTRLTVV.

Worth noting for this clone: Within the sample, other DNA sequences also encode this same CDR3. The rearrangement joins TRBV3-1 (or the pseudogene TRBV3-2) to TRBJ1-1; perhaps TRBD1 as D (6 bases). Trimming took 1 base from V and 4 from J, leaving 7 bases between them. The germline gives CDR1 LGHDT, CDR2 YNNKEL (reference sequence). The CDR3 covers 13 residues. The DNA for the CDR3 is TGTGCCAGCAGCCAAGTCAGGGGCACTGAAGCTTTCTTT. Its protein is CASSQVRGTEAFF.

This chain links TRBV15 with TRBJ1-5; D is possibly TRBD1 (5 bases). The CDR3 loop spans 13 amino acids. The germline gives CDR1 LNHNV, CDR2 YYDKDF (reference sequence). Between the trimmed V and J ends, which lost 7 bases and 4 bases, there was a span of 11 bases. The chain's CDR3 is CATNGALNQPQHF. As DNA, the CDR3 is TGTGCCACCAATGGGGCGCTGAATCAGCCCCAGCATTTT.

The chain is built from TRBV6-6 and TRBJ2-5, with a possible D match to TRBD1 (6 bases). CDR3 length: 15 amino acids. CDR1 and CDR2 (germline): MNHNY, SVGAGI (reference sequence). The V end was cut by 6 bases, the J end by 5 bases, with 19 bases between. In nucleotides, the CDR3 is TGTGCCAGCAGGCCCGGACAGCTACCCGAGGAGACCCAGTACTTC. This sequence encodes CASRPGQLPEETQYF.

V is TRBV19 and J is TRBJ1-1, with a possible D match to TRBD1 (5 bases). The ends were cut back, 4 bases at V and 1 base at J, with 10 bases in the middle. The CDR3 covers 14 residues. CDR1 is LNHDA, CDR2 SQIVND, per germline (reference sequence). CDR3 amino acids: CASSKQTANTEAFF. CDR3 bases: TGTGCCAGTAGTAAACAGACAGCGAACACTGAAGCTTTCTTT.

This chain joins TRBV19 and TRBJ1-4; 7 nucleotides align to TRBD1. There are 11 residues in the CDR3. The V segment lost 6 bases and the J segment 12 bases; nucleotides outside the gene matches: 4. Germline CDR1 and CDR2: LNHDA and SQIVND (reference sequence). This CDR3 reads CASRTGMELFF. As DNA, the CDR3 is TGTGCCAGTAGGACAGGGATGGAACTGTTTTTT.

V and J are TRBV3-1 (or the pseudogene TRBV3-2) and TRBJ2-5, with D unresolved. The V and J ends lost 7 bases and 13 bases respectively, with 13 bases between them. This CDR3 spans 10 amino acids. The V gene's germline CDR1 is LGHDT and CDR2 YNNKEL (reference sequence). The DNA of the CDR3 is TGTGCCAGCATTAACTCTGGTCGGTACTTC. This encodes CASINSGRYF.

The chain uses TRBV25-1 and TRBJ1-1; D gene uncertain. V was trimmed by 7 bases and J by 1 base, leaving 7 bases between them. The germline CDR1 and CDR2 sequences are MGHDK and SYGVNS. CDR3 length: 12 residues. The CDR3 region is CASKNRNTEAFF. CDR3 in DNA: TGTGCCAGCAAAAACAGGAACACTGAAGCTTTCTTT. The variable domain in full, with the rest retrieved from reference TRBV25-1 and TRBJ1-1, is EADIYQTPRYLVIGTGKKITLECSQTMGHDKMYWYQQDPGMELHLIHYSYGVNSTEKGDLSSESTVSRIRTEHFPLTLESARPSHTSQYLCASKNRNTEAFFGQGTRLTVV.

V and J are TRBV7-2 and TRBJ2-2, with 7 bases fitting TRBD1. The CDR3 runs to 15 residues. Germline V gene sequence: CDR1 SGHTA, CDR2 FQGNSA. With V trimmed by 5 bases and J by 5 bases, 8 bases remained unmatched. The CDR3 reads CASSADRVGTGELFF. The CDR3 DNA is TGTGCCAGCAGCGCCGACAGGGTAGGGACCGGGGAGCTGTTTTTT.

The V call is TRBV3-1 (or the pseudogene TRBV3-2), the J call TRBJ1-2, with D hard to call. This CDR3 spans 12 amino acids. Trimming pared 8 bases from V and 5 bases from J, leaving 12 bases between. Germline V gene lookup returns CDR1 LGHDT and CDR2 YNNKEL (reference sequence). This CDR3 reads CASESGRYGYTF. DNA for the CDR3: TGTGCCAGCGAAAGCGGCCGATATGGCTACACCTTC.

The rearrangement links TRBV19 to TRBJ1-2, with D uncertain. Germline CDR1 is LNHDA and CDR2 is SQIVND (reference sequence). Trimming shortened V by 8 bases and J by 5 bases, and 18 bases separated the two germline ends. CDR3 length: 14 residues. The CDR3 spells CASGPRRRSYGYTF. The CDR3 nucleotides read TGTGCCAGTGGCCCCCGAAGACGGAGTTATGGCTACACCTTC.

The V gene is TRBV6-6, the J gene TRBJ1-6; D unclear. The length of the CDR3 is 13 residues. The V gene lost 6 bases and the J gene lost 7 bases, with 10 bases spanning the gap. Germline V gene sequence: CDR1 MNHNY, CDR2 SVGAGI (reference sequence). CDR3 sequence (DNA): TGTGCCAGCAGGAGACAAGACAATTCACCCCTCCACTTT. Translating gives CASRRQDNSPLHF.

The CDR3 region has the DNA TGTGCCAGCAGCAGCGGACTAGCGGGGGGAGCTATAGATACGCAGTATTTT. Its translation: CASSSGLAGGAIDTQYF. V is TRBV5-8 and J is TRBJ2-3; 14 bases align to TRBD2. This CDR3 is 17 amino acids long. The germline CDR1 and CDR2 sequences are SGHTS and YDEGEE. V lost 4 bases and J lost 5; bases outside the gene matches: 9.

V is TRBV21-1 and J is TRBJ1-2; the tabulated D call, TRBD1, remains unverified against the DNA. TRBV21-1 constitutes a pseudogene. The CDR3 has 15 amino acids. CDR3 region: CASSKRGGTGEGYTF. The CDR3 DNA reads as TGTGCCAGCAGCAAAAGGGGCGGGACAGGGGAAGGCTACACCTTC.

The chain combines TRBV5-6 with TRBJ2-7; TRBD1 might be the D (6 bases). Trimming shortened V by 3 bases and J by 5 bases, and 21 bases separated the two germline ends. Germline V gene sequence: CDR1 SGHDT, CDR2 YYEEEE. The length of the CDR3 is 16 residues. The CDR3 region has the DNA TGTGCCAGCAGCTCCCTCTCGGCGCAGGGGTTCGACGAGCAGTACTTC. Its translation: CASSSLSAQGFDEQYF.

The chain uses TRBV4-2 and TRBJ1-1, with D unresolved. The CDR3 covers 17 residues. The germline V gene has CDR1 LGHNA and CDR2 YNFKEQ. Trimming stripped 0 bases from V and 1 base from J, with 15 bases between. Here the CDR3 DNA reads TGTGCCAGCAGCCAAGATGTGGTCAGGCAGCAGAACACTGAAGCTTTCTTT. Amino acid sequence: CASSQDVVRQQNTEAFF.

This sequence joins TRBV18 and TRBJ1-2; 10 bases align to TRBD1. Germline CDR1 KGHSH, CDR2 LQKENI. The V gene end was trimmed by 0 bases and the J gene end by 7 bases; junction bases not matched to a gene: 2. The CDR3 length is 14 residues. CDR3 sequence: CASSPPGTGAGYTF. The CDR3 DNA reads as TGTGCCAGCTCACCACCCGGGACAGGGGCTGGCTACACCTTC.

This clone was counted a few times. The rearrangement joins TRBV11-1 to TRBJ2-7, with TRBD1 matching over 11 bases. This CDR3 spans 16 amino acids. Germline trimming cut 4 bases from V and 0 bases from J; bases unmatched to any gene: 5. From germline, CDR1 is SGHAT and CDR2 FQDESV (reference sequence). The CDR3 sequence: CASSSRDRGSSYEQYF. The CDR3 bases are TGTGCCAGCAGCTCACGGGACAGGGGGAGCTCCTACGAGCAGTACTTC.

The chain recombines TRBV7-8 with TRBJ1-1; D unresolved. This CDR3 contains 14 residues. V gave up 5 bases and J gave up 1 base, with 11 bases separating them. Germline CDR1 and CDR2: SGHVS and FQNEAQ. CDR3 bases: TGTGCCAGCAGCCCTGAGCGGAGGAACACTGAAGCTTTCTTT. Amino acids: CASSPERRNTEAFF.

The V call is TRBV6-1, the J call TRBJ2-3; 9 bases fit TRBD2. The CDR3 extends over 18 amino acids. V was pared by 2 bases and J by 2 bases, with 11 bases of the junction left unmatched. Germline CDR1 and CDR2: MNHNS and SASEGT. CDR3: CASSELRAGGPSTDTQYF. In DNA, the CDR3 is TGTGCCAGCAGTGAATTAAGGGCGGGGGGGCCCTCCACAGATACGCAGTATTTT.

This chain connects TRBV6-5 to TRBJ1-3, with D unresolved. CDR1 MNHEY and CDR2 SVGAGI come from the germline V gene. This CDR3 contains 15 residues. Trimming took 5 bases from V and 0 from J, leaving 11 bases between them. The CDR3 DNA reads as TGTGCCAGCAGTCCCGCACTAATCTCTGGAAACACCATATATTTT. This codes for CASSPALISGNTIYF.

The chain links TRBV7-9 to TRBJ2-2, with D perhaps matching TRBD2 (6 bases). Trimming shortened V by 2 bases and J by 0 bases, and 10 bases separated the two germline ends. This CDR3 is 16 amino acids long. CDR1 is SEHNR and CDR2 is FQNEAQ in the germline V gene (reference sequence). CDR3 nucleotide sequence: TGTGCCAGCAGCTTATGGGGGGACGCGAACACCGGGGAGCTGTTTTTT. Amino acid sequence: CASSLWGDANTGELFF.

The chain carries TRBV2 and TRBJ1-6; tentatively, D is TRBD1 (5 bases). The CDR3 sequence is 15 residues long. Germline V CDR1 and CDR2: SNHLY, FYNNEI. The V end was cut by 2 bases, the J end by 10 bases, with 15 bases between. CDR3 sequence (DNA): TGTGCCAGCAGTGAATCGTCAGGGTTGGGGTCACCCCTCCACTTT. It encodes CASSESSGLGSPLHF.

V usage is TRBV9 and J usage is TRBJ2-7; TRBD1 agrees at 10 bases. J gave up 2 bases and V 2 bases, and 10 bases lay outside the gene matches. From germline, CDR1 is SGDLS and CDR2 YYNGEE. The length of the CDR3 is 17 residues. This chain's CDR3 is CASSVATSGTGAYEQYF. The CDR3 nucleotides read TGTGCCAGCAGCGTCGCCACTTCCGGGACAGGGGCCTACGAGCAGTACTTC.

V usage is TRBV7-2 and J usage is TRBJ1-1, with 8 bases aligning to TRBD1. The junction had 9 bases not matched to a gene; V was cut back by 4 bases and J by 11 bases. This CDR3 has 13 residues. Per the germline V gene, CDR1 is SGHTA and CDR2 is FQGNSA. CDR3 sequence reads: CASSSNNRGSAFF. DNA for the CDR3: TGTGCCAGCAGCTCAAATAACAGGGGGAGTGCTTTCTTT.

V is TRBV29-1 and J is TRBJ1-1; the D is unclear. The CDR3 covers 12 residues. The germline V gene encodes CDR1 SQVTM and CDR2 ANQGSEA. The ends were cut back, 6 bases at V and 6 bases at J, with 14 bases in the middle. The chain's CDR3 is CSVADTRAEAFF. Here the CDR3 DNA reads TGCAGCGTCGCCGACACTCGAGCTGAAGCTTTCTTT.

The gene calls are TRBV10-2 and TRBJ2-7; 7 positions agree with TRBD2. The length of the CDR3 is 15 residues. Germline CDR1 and CDR2: WSHSY and SAAADI. V was pared by 6 bases and J by 6 bases, with 14 bases of the junction left unmatched. Written as DNA, the CDR3 is TGCGCCAGCAGGAATATGATTAGACTAGCTGGCGAGCAGTACTTC. Translated: CASRNMIRLAGEQYF.

The chain combines TRBV7-9 with TRBJ1-6; unclear D gene. CDR3 length: 15 residues. The germline CDR1 and CDR2 sequences are SEHNR and FQNEAQ (reference sequence). V gave up 0 bases and J gave up 10 bases, with 13 bases separating them. The DNA of the CDR3 is TGTGCCAGCAGCTTAGCGATTGGGGAGGGCTCACCCCTCCACTTT. This codes for CASSLAIGEGSPLHF.

The rearrangement links TRBV5-1 to TRBJ1-4; no clear D gene. This CDR3 contains 14 residues. V was pared by 4 bases and J by 3 bases, with 10 bases between. In germline, CDR1 is SGHRS, CDR2 YFSETQ. The CDR3 reads CASSPGKPNEKLFF. CDR3 nucleotides: TGCGCCAGCAGCCCCGGTAAACCTAATGAAAAACTGTTTTTT.

The chain is built from TRBV6-5 and TRBJ1-5; possible D gene TRBD1, 5 bases. The germline gives CDR1 MNHEY, CDR2 SVGAGI. The CDR3 is 14 residues long. Trimming cost V 5 bases and J 0 bases, with 8 bases left between them. CDR3 DNA: TGTGCCAGCAGTCAGGGATATAGCAATCAGCCCCAGCATTTT. This gives the protein CASSQGYSNQPQHF.

The rearrangement joins TRBV3-1 (or the pseudogene TRBV3-2) to TRBJ2-1; D might be TRBD2 (6 bases). Germline lookup yields CDR1 LGHDT and CDR2 YNNKEL (reference sequence). The CDR3 extends over 12 amino acids. V was cut by 1 base and J by 10 bases, with 8 bases left in between. CDR3 nucleotides: TGTGCCAGCAGCCAAGGCCGGGGGGAGCAGTTCTTC. Translation gives CASSQGRGEQFF.